These T cell receptor beta chains were read from a single sample in a study of blood T cell repertoires in COVID-19. The protocol was immunoSEQ multiplex PCR, while the TCRdb copy is restricted to in-frame clones and leaves out a portion. Of 100,000 to 150,000 clones in the sample, roughly 72% are singletons; the top ten hold roughly 5.5%. Sequenced input: peripheral blood. Source of these receptors: a man in his 60s with acute or convalescent COVID-19. The CDR3 runs from the conserved cysteine through the conserved F or W. D genes are given only for firm matches.

len: 16
d_gene: -
v_gene: TRBV6-5
CDR3aa: CASSYSRRQGSYEQYF

len: 15
d_gene: TRBD1
v_gene: TRBV15
CDR3aa: CATSRDVTGGQPQHF

len: 14
d_gene: TRBD1
v_gene: TRBV19
CDR3aa: CASGTGGESYEQYF

len: 14
d_gene: -
v_gene: TRBV25-1
CDR3aa: CASSEVGQNTEAFF

len: 12
d_gene: -
v_gene: TRBV5-1
CDR3aa: CASSPDTDGYTF

len: 15
d_gene: TRBD2
v_gene: TRBV11-3
CDR3aa: CASSIAGELYNEQFF

len: 14
d_gene: TRBD2
v_gene: TRBV7-8
CDR3aa: CASGVAGVLYEQYF

len: 15
d_gene: TRBD2
v_gene: TRBV3-1/TRBV3-2
CDR3aa: CASSQVLAGGDEQFF

len: 15
d_gene: TRBD1
v_gene: TRBV12-5
CDR3aa: CASGLGDRTWATIYF

len: 13
d_gene: -
v_gene: TRBV6-1
CDR3aa: CASSEVPEYEQYF

len: 14
d_gene: -
v_gene: TRBV5-1
CDR3aa: CASSRGTYTGELFF

len: 14
d_gene: -
v_gene: TRBV24-1
CDR3aa: CATRGAQDNSPLHF

len: 14
d_gene: TRBD1
v_gene: TRBV5-1
CDR3aa: CASSIGQGYTEAFF

len: 13
d_gene: -
v_gene: TRBV30
CDR3aa: CAWVRGSGNTIYF

len: 12
d_gene: -
v_gene: TRBV11-2
CDR3aa: CASSSHREEQFF

len: 13
d_gene: TRBD2
v_gene: TRBV6-6
CDR3aa: CASLGGAINEQFF

len: 14
d_gene: -
v_gene: TRBV7-2
CDR3aa: CASSLEPMTYEQYF

len: 16
d_gene: TRBD2
v_gene: TRBV27
CDR3aa: CASTFTSGGRTGELFF

len: 12
d_gene: -
v_gene: TRBV2
CDR3aa: CASSADRRGYTF

len: 15
d_gene: -
v_gene: TRBV7-6
CDR3aa: CASSFERTNTGELFF

len: 14
d_gene: TRBD1
v_gene: TRBV3-1/TRBV3-2
CDR3aa: CASSQLQGDYGYTF

len: 17
d_gene: -
v_gene: TRBV3-1/TRBV3-2
CDR3aa: CASSQDPTWQGSHEQYF

len: 16
d_gene: -
v_gene: TRBV3-1/TRBV3-2
CDR3aa: CASSQDAGTGFGKLFF

len: 13
d_gene: -
v_gene: TRBV5-1
CDR3aa: CASSLGSVNGYTF

len: 15
d_gene: TRBD1
v_gene: TRBV11-1
CDR3aa: CASSLWTGGAYGYTF

len: 13
d_gene: TRBD1
v_gene: TRBV24-1
CDR3aa: CATSEGTAYGYTF